These T cell receptor beta chains were read from a single sample in a study of cytomegalovirus exposure and HLA in healthy donors. The protocol was immunoSEQ multiplex PCR, while the TCRdb copy is restricted to in-frame clones and leaves out a portion. The sample lists some 130,000 clones, around 85% occurring once. The sample consisted of PBMCs. The receptor set was obtained from a woman aged 25-40 years in good health and CMV-seropositive. Each CDR3 is given with its conserved first and last residue. D genes are given only for firm matches. Size is stated for part of the rows, as once, few or many counts, or as a class when the clone is expanded.

j_call,cdr3_length,clone_size,d_call,v_call,cdr3_nt,cdr3_aa
TRBJ1-1,13,-,TRBD1,TRBV11-3,TGTGCCAGCAGCTTCGGGACAGGGGCTCAAGCTTTCTTT,CASSFGTGAQAFF
TRBJ2-7,16,-,-,TRBV7-8,TGTGCCAGCAGCTTGTACGAGGACAGAAGGACTCACGAGCAGTACTTC,CASSLYEDRRTHEQYF
TRBJ2-7,16,-,TRBD2,TRBV6-6,TGTGCCAGCAGTTACGGGGGGACTAGCGTTACCTACGAGCAGTACTTC,CASSYGGTSVTYEQYF
TRBJ1-1,13,-,-,TRBV11-2,TGTGCCAGCAGCTTAGTGTCTAGGACTGAAGCTTTCTTT,CASSLVSRTEAFF
TRBJ1-5,14,-,-,TRBV6-1,TGTGCCAGCAGTGAAGCGCTAGGGGCCAGGCCCCAGCATTTT,CASSEALGARPQHF
TRBJ1-2,14,-,-,TRBV28,TGTGCCAGCAGAGAGGGCTACGGGAATTATGGCTACACCTTC,CASREGYGNYGYTF
TRBJ1-2,14,once,TRBD1,TRBV28,TGTGCCAGCAGCCTCCCAGGGGGCGTTGAGGGCTACACCTTC,CASSLPGGVEGYTF
TRBJ1-2,15,-,TRBD1,TRBV15,TGTGCCACCAGCAACAGGGGGGAAGTATTGTATGGCTACACCTTC,CATSNRGEVLYGYTF
TRBJ2-2,15,-,TRBD1,TRBV5-1,TGCGCCAGCTCCCGGGACAGGAGGAACACCGGGGAGCTGTTTTTT,CASSRDRRNTGELFF
TRBJ2-7,13,-,-,TRBV5-1,TGCGCCAGCAGCAAGGAGGGCTTCTACGAGCAGTACTTC,CASSKEGFYEQYF
TRBJ2-5,15,-,TRBD1,TRBV11-2,TGTGCCAGCAGCTTAGCCCCCGAGGGGGCGGAGACCCAGTACTTC,CASSLAPEGAETQYF
TRBJ2-1,15,-,TRBD1,TRBV2,TGTGCCAGCAGTCCGACAGGGGGCCCATACAATGAGCAGTTCTTC,CASSPTGGPYNEQFF
TRBJ1-4,14,-,TRBD1,TRBV7-9,TGTGCCAGCAGTTGGGGACAGGGGAATGAAAAACTGTTTTTT,CASSWGQGNEKLFF
TRBJ1-3,17,-,-,TRBV2,TGTGCCAGCAGTGAAGAAGAAGAGGACAGCTCTGGAAACACCATATATTTT,CASSEEEEDSSGNTIYF
TRBJ1-3,14,few,-,TRBV19,TGTGCCAGTAGAAGAGCCTTCTCTGGAAACACCATATATTTT,CASRRAFSGNTIYF
TRBJ2-1,15,-,-,TRBV7-9,TGTGCCAGCAGCTTAGGGGGGCCAGTAAACAATGAGCAGTTCTTC,CASSLGGPVNNEQFF
TRBJ2-3,14,-,-,TRBV15,TGTGCCACCAGCAGAGCGGTTTACACAGATACGCAGTATTTT,CATSRAVYTDTQYF
TRBJ1-1,14,once,-,TRBV7-3,TGTGCCAGCAGCTCCCAGGGAGGAAACACTGAAGCTTTCTTT,CASSSQGGNTEAFF
TRBJ2-7,15,-,-,TRBV27,TGTGCCAGCGCTCAGGCCCCCGGGAGTTCCTACGAGCAGTACTTC,CASAQAPGSSYEQYF
TRBJ2-7,13,few,-,TRBV10-3,TGTGCCATCAGCTCACAGGGATCCTACGAGCAGTACTTC,CAISSQGSYEQYF
TRBJ1-2,15,-,-,TRBV10-3,TGTGCCATCAGTGAGAGGCAGGGATCGGACTATGGCTACACCTTC,CAISERQGSDYGYTF
TRBJ1-3,13,-,-,TRBV11-2,TGTGCCAGCAGCTCTATGGAGGGAAACACCATATATTTT,CASSSMEGNTIYF
TRBJ2-3,19,few,TRBD2,TRBV5-1,TGCGCCAGCAGCTTGGCGGTGGTAGCGGGGGGCGCCGGTGGGGATACGCAGTATTTT,CASSLAVVAGGAGGDTQYF
TRBJ2-2,16,-,-,TRBV6-1,TGTGCCAGCAGTGGCCGGGCCGCCGAGGGGGTCGGGGAGCTGTTTTTT,CASSGRAAEGVGELFF
TRBJ2-7,15,-,-,TRBV6-5,TGTGCCAGCAGATTTACCGGGACACAACGGGTGGAGCAGTACTTC,CASRFTGTQRVEQYF
TRBJ1-5,14,-,TRBD1,TRBV7-9,TGTTCCAGCAGCTTAGGGACAGGGGATCAGCCCCAGCATTTT,CSSSLGTGDQPQHF
TRBJ2-7,14,-,TRBD2,TRBV2,TGTGCCAGCAGGAGACCGGGAGGATACTACGAGCAGTACTTC,CASRRPGGYYEQYF
TRBJ2-1,17,once,TRBD2,TRBV6-1,TGTGCCAGCAGTGTAGCGGGAGCGGGCGGCTCCTACAATGAGCAGTTCTTC,CASSVAGAGGSYNEQFF
TRBJ2-7,14,few,TRBD2,TRBV9,TGTGCCAGCAGCGTAGCTAGCGGCTCCTACGAGCAGTACTTC,CASSVASGSYEQYF
TRBJ1-2,14,-,-,TRBV5-1,TGCGCCAGCAGCTTGGACGCGGGGGCCTATGGCTACACCTTC,CASSLDAGAYGYTF
TRBJ2-7,14,-,TRBD2,TRBV5-6,TGTGCCAGCAGCTTCGGGACTACCGATTACGAGCAGTACTTC,CASSFGTTDYEQYF
TRBJ2-6,18,-,TRBD1,TRBV28,TGTGCCAGCAGTCCCCGCAGGGGGTCGGGCTCTGGGGCCAACGTCCTGACTTTC,CASSPRRGSGSGANVLTF
TRBJ1-4,12,-,-,TRBV19,TGTGCCAGTAGTATCAGGGATGAAAAACTGTTTTTT,CASSIRDEKLFF
TRBJ2-3,13,-,-,TRBV5-1,TGCGCCAGCAGCTTCAGGGGCACAGATACGCAGTATTTT,CASSFRGTDTQYF
TRBJ1-1,16,-,TRBD1,TRBV28,TGTGCCAGCAGTTCGCCCCGGACAGGGTCGAACACTGAAGCTTTCTTT,CASSSPRTGSNTEAFF
TRBJ2-7,14,-,TRBD1,TRBV7-6,TGTGCCAGCAGCGTCGACAGGGGAGGCTACGAGCAGTACTTC,CASSVDRGGYEQYF
TRBJ1-5,16,-,-,TRBV2,TGTGCCAGCAGCGACTTGGACCCGGGGAGCAATCAGCCCCAGCATTTT,CASSDLDPGSNQPQHF
TRBJ1-1,13,-,-,TRBV2,TGTGCCAGCAGTGAGAGCAGGGGCACTGAAGCTTTCTTT,CASSESRGTEAFF
TRBJ2-2,15,-,TRBD1,TRBV7-3,TGTGCCAGCAGCCCAAGACAGGGGTTCTACGGGGAGCTGTTTTTT,CASSPRQGFYGELFF
TRBJ2-7,14,-,-,TRBV5-1,TGCGCCAGCAGCCCTGGCCGGGTTGAGTACGAGCAGTACTTC,CASSPGRVEYEQYF
TRBJ1-2,13,-,-,TRBV6-1,TGTGCCAGCAGTGAGGTCAGGGGAACTGGCTACACCTTC,CASSEVRGTGYTF
TRBJ1-1,15,-,-,TRBV6-5,TGTGCCAGCAGTTCCCCCGGGACATCGTACACTGAAGCTTTCTTT,CASSSPGTSYTEAFF
TRBJ1-1,16,-,TRBD1,TRBV28,TGTGCCAGCAGTTTAGACAGGGCCCCGATCGACACTGAAGCTTTCTTT,CASSLDRAPIDTEAFF
TRBJ2-7,12,-,-,TRBV28,TGTGCCAGCAGCCTAAGTCGCTACGAGCAGTACTTC,CASSLSRYEQYF
TRBJ2-2,14,-,-,TRBV7-7,TGTGCCAGCAGCTTGGGCCAGAACACCGGGGAGCTGTTTTTT,CASSLGQNTGELFF
TRBJ1-6,11,once,-,TRBV2,TGTGCCAGCAGTGGTGGCTCACCCCTCCACTTT,CASSGGSPLHF
TRBJ1-1,14,-,TRBD1,TRBV6-4,TGTGCCAGCAGTCCTCCACAGGGGGCGACTGAAGCTTTCTTT,CASSPPQGATEAFF
TRBJ1-1,13,-,-,TRBV13,TGTGCCAGCAGCCTATACGACAGCCCTGAAGCTTTCTTT,CASSLYDSPEAFF
TRBJ2-5,13,-,-,TRBV18,TGTGCCAGCTCACCACCGACGAGGGAGACCCAGTACTTC,CASSPPTRETQYF
TRBJ2-1,15,few,TRBD1,TRBV5-1,TGCGCCAGCAGCTCGGGACAGGGGTCCTACAATGAGCAGTTCTTC,CASSSGQGSYNEQFF
TRBJ1-1,15,few,-,TRBV6-5,TGTGCCAGCAGCCTCACCGACAGAATGAACACTGAAGCTTTCTTT,CASSLTDRMNTEAFF
TRBJ2-1,15,-,-,TRBV9,TGTGCCAGCAGCGTAGATTACAGCTCCTACAATGAGCAGTTCTTC,CASSVDYSSYNEQFF
TRBJ1-1,13,-,-,TRBV5-4,TGTGCCAGCAGCCCTCGGCCAGGGACTGAAGCTTTCTTT,CASSPRPGTEAFF